Following are 24 T cell receptor beta chains from one sample sequenced in a study of spatial heterogeneity in lung cancer. TCRdb redid the calling of the 5' RACE reads with MiXCR, one entry per CDR3 protein. The sample yields roughly 39,000 distinct CDR3 sequences, 7.5% seen once. Noted time point: sample taken at primary tumor resection. The specimen comprised PBMCs, sampled at surgery. The receptors stem from a male donor with early-stage non-small cell lung cancer.

Ten or more counts support this clonotype. V and J are TRBV5-4 and TRBJ1-2; no firm D call. Germline loops: CDR1 SGHNT, CDR2 YYREEE (reference sequence). Trimming removed 0 bases from V and 0 bases from J, with 6 bases in between. The CDR3 extends over 14 amino acids. Written as DNA, the CDR3 is TGTGCCAGCAGCTTGGAGATAGCTAACTATGGCTACACCTTC. It specifies CASSLEIANYGYTF.

The CDR3, as DNA: TGTGCCAGCTCAGCAACAGCGAGCTCCTATAATTCACCCCTCCACTTT. Translating gives CASSATASSYNSPLHF. The V and J genes are TRBV18 and TRBJ1-6; D not resolved. Trimming removed 5 bases from V and 0 bases from J, with 11 bases in between. This CDR3 spans 16 amino acids. Germline V gene data show CDR1 as KGHSH and CDR2 as LQKENI.

This clonotype has a handful of counts. The CDR3 DNA reads as TGTGCCAGCTCACCGAGGGGGACCGGGGCCAACGTCCTGACTTTC. Translating gives CASSPRGTGANVLTF. The J gene is TRBJ2-6, the V gene TRBV18, with D possibly being TRBD1 (6 bases). Deletions cut 3 bases from V and 4 bases from J, with 10 bases between. Germline CDR1 KGHSH, CDR2 LQKENI. This CDR3 has 15 amino acids.

At least ten counts were recorded for this clonotype. This sequence joins TRBV11-2 and TRBJ1-2; D gene unclear. This CDR3 has 15 amino acids. Trimming took 1 base from V and 9 from J, leaving 18 bases between them. From germline, CDR1 is SGHAT and CDR2 FQNNGV. CDR3 region: CASSLGLRNELSYTF. Written as DNA, the CDR3 is TGTGCCAGCAGCTTAGGGCTGAGGAACGAACTCAGCTACACCTTC.

There are many counts of this clonotype. This sequence joins TRBV10-3 and TRBJ2-3; D could derive from TRBD1 or TRBD2 (6 bases each). The CDR3 runs 13 residues. V was trimmed by 6 bases and J by 1 base, leaving 8 bases between them. CDR1 is ENHRY, CDR2 SYGVKD, per germline. The CDR3 DNA sequence: TGTGCCATCAGGGAGGGGGGCACAGATACGCAGTATTTT. Protein sequence: CAIREGGTDTQYF.

There are a few counts of this clonotype. This chain connects TRBV11-3 to TRBJ2-7, with D possibly called TRBD1 or TRBD2 (5 bases each). There are 12 residues in the CDR3. V lost 5 bases and J lost 8, with 13 bases in between. Germline V gene data show CDR1 as SGHNT and CDR2 as YENEEA. The CDR3 DNA reads as TGTGCCAGCAGCCCAGGGAGCTCAAAGCAGTACGTC. Protein sequence: CASSPGSSKQYV.

The V gene is TRBV3-1, the J gene TRBJ1-1; the D is unclear. The length of the CDR3 is 16 residues. Germline CDR1 and CDR2: LGHDT and YNNKEL (reference sequence). The V end was cut by 4 bases, the J end by 5 bases, with 20 bases between. This CDR3 reads CASSLRGNRGNTEAFF. CDR3 in DNA: TGTGCCAGCAGCCTAAGAGGGAACAGAGGGAATACTGAAGCTTTCTTT. Complete variable domain (other parts from reference TRBV3-1 and TRBJ1-1): DTAVSQTPKYLVTQMGNDKSIKCEQNLGHDTMYWYKQDSKKFLKIMFSYNNKELIINETVPNRFSPKSPDKAHLNLHINSLELGDSAVYFCASSLRGNRGNTEAFFGQGTRLTVV.

This clonotype has ten or more counts. V is TRBV5-4 and J is TRBJ1-1; D perhaps matches TRBD1 (6 bases). Germline CDR1 SGHNT, CDR2 YYREEE (reference sequence). V was shortened by 0 bases and J by 3 bases, with 9 bases between the two germline ends. CDR3 length: 14 residues. CDR3 nucleotides: TGTGCCAGCAGCTTGGCCAGGGGCGACACTGAAGCTTTCTTT. Its protein product is CASSLARGDTEAFF.

This clonotype was seen ten or more times. V gene TRBV6-2 or TRBV6-3 combines with J gene TRBJ1-1, with no clear D. Germline assignment: CDR1 MNHEY and CDR2 SVGEGT. V lost 6 bases and J 5 bases, leaving 16 bases between the germline ends. The CDR3 spans 14 residues. CDR3 residues: CASREAGRGTEAFF. The CDR3 nucleotides read TGTGCCAGCAGAGAGGCTGGGCGCGGGACTGAAGCTTTCTTT.

Ten or more counts support this clonotype. V gene TRBV20-1 combines with J gene TRBJ2-6; possible D gene TRBD2, 7 bases. This CDR3 spans 14 amino acids. Germline assignment: CDR1 DFQATT and CDR2 SNEGSKA (reference sequence). The V and J ends lost 6 bases and 4 bases respectively, with 13 bases between them. The CDR3 here is CSAPGGGGANVLTF. The DNA for the CDR3 is TGCAGTGCCCCGGGGGGCGGAGGGGCCAACGTCCTGACTTTC.

This clonotype was counted between two and nine times. The chain combines TRBV18 with TRBJ1-1; 9 bases line up with TRBD1. Germline V gene sequence: CDR1 KGHSH, CDR2 LQKENI. The CDR3 has 17 residues. Germline trimming cut 0 bases from V and 1 base from J; bases unmatched to any gene: 6. The CDR3 DNA reads TGTGCCAGCTCACCACCGTACAGGGGGCGCGGGAACACTGAAGCTTTCTTT. As protein: CASSPPYRGRGNTEAFF.

This clonotype has ten or more counts. The chain uses TRBV24-1 and TRBJ2-3; 8 positions agree with TRBD1. CDR1 is KGHDR, CDR2 SFDVKD, per germline. Trimming removed 7 bases from V and 4 bases from J; junction bases left unmatched: 21. The CDR3 totals 19 residues. The CDR3 region is CATSRGHWDTRSGADTQYF. CDR3 DNA sequence: TGTGCCACCAGCAGGGGGCATTGGGACACTCGGTCCGGGGCAGATACGCAGTATTTT.

This clonotype has more than one count but fewer than ten. The V gene is TRBV11-1, the J gene TRBJ2-2, with TRBD2 matching 7 bases. J lost 2 bases, V lost 2 bases, and 2 bases had no gene match. This CDR3 comprises 15 residues. Germline CDR1 and CDR2: SGHAT and FQDESV (reference sequence). CDR3 sequence (DNA): TGTGCCAGCAGCTTAAGCGGGGATAACACCGGGGAGCTGTTTTTT. Protein sequence: CASSLSGDNTGELFF.

This clonotype came up a few times. The V call is TRBV4-2, the J call TRBJ1-6; possibly TRBD1 for D (6 bases). Germline CDR1 is LGHNA and CDR2 is YNFKEQ. The length of the CDR3 is 13 residues. V shed 1 base and J shed 10 bases, with 8 bases lying between them. The chain's CDR3 is CASSQGRGSPLHF. CDR3 nucleotide sequence: TGTGCCAGCAGCCAAGGGAGGGGGTCACCCCTCCACTTT.

This clonotype came up many times. The chain uses TRBV5-1 and TRBJ2-3; D ambiguous. V was cut by 7 bases and J by 4 bases, with 10 bases left in between. The CDR3 covers 12 residues. The germline V gene has CDR1 SGHRS and CDR2 YFSETQ. This CDR3 is CASRRSADTQYF. CDR3 sequence (DNA): TGCGCCAGCCGACGGTCAGCAGATACGCAGTATTTT. Together with reference TRBV5-1 and TRBJ2-3, the CDR3 gives the full variable domain: KAGVTQTPRYLIKTRGQQVTLSCSPISGHRSVSWYQQTPGQGLQFLFEYFSETQRNKGNFPGRFSGRQFSNSRSEMNVSTLELGDSALYLCASRRSADTQYFGPGTRLTVL.

The V gene is TRBV11-1, the J gene TRBJ1-1; 11 positions agree with TRBD1. Germline assignment: CDR1 SGHAT and CDR2 FQDESV (reference sequence). Trimming took 6 bases from V and 7 from J; bases not matched to a gene: 7. There are 14 residues in the CDR3. In DNA form, the CDR3 reads TGTGCCAGCAGAAGGACAGGGGGCGTCGGTGAAGCTTTCTTT. Translation gives CASRRTGGVGEAFF.

This clonotype appeared many times. The J gene is TRBJ2-3, the V gene TRBV6-2 or TRBV6-3, with TRBD1 matching 7 bases. The CDR3 length is 15 residues. The junction had 9 bases not matched to a gene; V was cut back by 3 bases and J by 6 bases. Germline CDR1 is MNHEY and CDR2 is SVGEGT. In DNA, the CDR3 is TGTGCCAGCAGTTATGAGGGGGCTTATCTGGATACGCAGTATTTT. Its translation: CASSYEGAYLDTQYF.

The gene calls are TRBV2 and TRBJ2-2; 10 bases match TRBD2. V shed 4 bases, J shed 1 base, and the junction held 9 bases outside the gene matches. This CDR3 is 18 amino acids long. Germline V gene data show CDR1 as SNHLY and CDR2 as FYNNEI. DNA of the CDR3: TGTGCCAGCAGTGGAGTTTTTTGGACTAGCGGGAACACCGGGGAGCTGTTTTTT. It encodes CASSGVFWTSGNTGELFF. The variable domain in full, with the rest retrieved from reference TRBV2 and TRBJ2-2, is EPEVTQTPSHQVTQMGQEVILRCVPISNHLYFYWYRQILGQKVEFLVSFYNNEISEKSEIFDDQFSVERPDGSNFTLKIRSTKLEDSAMYFCASSGVFWTSGNTGELFFGEGSRLTVL.

The chain employs TRBV27 and TRBJ1-2; TRBD1 is a possible D gene (5 bases). V lost 7 bases, J lost 4 bases, and 13 bases lay in between. Per germline, CDR1 MNHEY and CDR2 SMNVEV (reference sequence). The CDR3 is 13 residues long. This CDR3 is CASKSGRGYGYTF. CDR3 bases: TGTGCCAGCAAGTCAGGGAGAGGCTATGGCTACACCTTC.

This clonotype was seen many times. The CDR3 DNA follows: TGTGCCAGCAGCTTGCGGGAGACAGATACGCAGTATTTT. As protein: CASSLRETDTQYF. V is TRBV5-6 and J is TRBJ2-3; tentatively, D is TRBD2 (6 bases). The CDR3 is made up of 13 amino acids. Trimming removed 1 base from V and 3 bases from J, with 6 bases in between. Looked up from germline, CDR1 is SGHDT and CDR2 is YYEEEE.

This clonotype appeared many times. The V call is TRBV6-5, the J call TRBJ2-7; the D is unclear. Between the trimmed V and J ends, which lost 2 bases and 6 bases, there was a span of 11 bases. The CDR3 is 13 residues long. CDR1 MNHEY and CDR2 SVGAGI come from the germline V gene. CDR3: CASSYRKYGEQYV. CDR3 DNA: TGTGCCAGCAGTTACAGAAAATATGGCGAGCAGTACGTC.

This clonotype was found a few times. This chain uses TRBV7-9 with TRBJ1-1; D call uncertain. The V and J ends lost 10 bases and 3 bases respectively, with 12 bases between them. The CDR3 extends over 12 amino acids. Germline values: CDR1 SEHNR, CDR2 FQNEAQ (reference sequence). CDR3 loop: CATPDRDTEAFF. For the CDR3, the DNA is TGTGCCACCCCTGATAGGGACACTGAAGCTTTCTTT.

The chain is built from TRBV9 and TRBJ2-5, with TRBD2 matching 8 bases. CDR1 is SGDLS, CDR2 YYNGEE, per germline. The CDR3 loop spans 14 amino acids. V was pared by 4 bases and J by 5 bases, with 7 bases of the junction left unmatched. CDR3 sequence reads: CASSPLRGGETQYF. CDR3 nucleotide sequence: TGTGCCAGCAGCCCCCTTCGCGGGGGGGAGACCCAGTACTTC.

There are many counts of this clonotype. The chain links TRBV6-4 to TRBJ2-1, with 11 bases lining up with TRBD2. This CDR3 is 19 amino acids long. Per the germline V gene, CDR1 is MRHNA and CDR2 is SNTAGT. The junction had 16 bases not matched to a gene; V was cut back by 3 bases and J by 6 bases. The CDR3, as DNA: TGTGCCAGCAGTGAGATCCCGAGTCTACTAGCGGGAGAGGCCAATGAGCAGTTCTTC. Amino acids: CASSEIPSLLAGEANEQFF.